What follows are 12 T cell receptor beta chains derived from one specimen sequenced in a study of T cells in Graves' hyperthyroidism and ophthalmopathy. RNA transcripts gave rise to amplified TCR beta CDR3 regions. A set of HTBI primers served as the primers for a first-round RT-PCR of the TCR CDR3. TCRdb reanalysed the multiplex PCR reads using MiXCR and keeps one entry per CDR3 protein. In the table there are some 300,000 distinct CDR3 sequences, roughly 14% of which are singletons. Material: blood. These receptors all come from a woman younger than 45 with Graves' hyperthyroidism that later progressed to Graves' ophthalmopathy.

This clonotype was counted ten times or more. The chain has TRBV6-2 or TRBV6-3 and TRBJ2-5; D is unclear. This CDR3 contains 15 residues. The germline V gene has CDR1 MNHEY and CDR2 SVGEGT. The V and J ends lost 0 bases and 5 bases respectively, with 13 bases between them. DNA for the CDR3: TGTGCCAGCAGTTACTCGGCAGCCCGATGGGAGACCCAGTACTTC. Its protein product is CASSYSAARWETQYF.

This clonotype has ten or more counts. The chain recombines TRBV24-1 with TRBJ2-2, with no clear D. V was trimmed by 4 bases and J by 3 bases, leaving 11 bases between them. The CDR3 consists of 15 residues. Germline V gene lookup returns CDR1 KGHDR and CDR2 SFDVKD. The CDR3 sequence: CATSEAGPYTGELFF. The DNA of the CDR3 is TGTGCCACCAGTGAGGCAGGACCCTACACCGGGGAGCTGTTTTTT.

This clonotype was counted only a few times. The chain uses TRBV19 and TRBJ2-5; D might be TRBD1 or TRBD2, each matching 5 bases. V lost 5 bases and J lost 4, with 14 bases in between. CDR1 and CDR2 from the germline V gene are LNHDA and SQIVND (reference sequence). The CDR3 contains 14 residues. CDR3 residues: CASSPYGDPETQYF. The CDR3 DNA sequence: TGTGCCAGTAGTCCATACGGGGACCCAGAGACCCAGTACTTC. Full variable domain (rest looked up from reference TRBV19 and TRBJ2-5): DGGITQSPKYLFRKEGQNVTLSCEQNLNHDAMYWYRQDPGQGLRLIYYSQIVNDFQKGDIAEGYSVSREKKESFPLTVTSAQKNPTAFYLCASSPYGDPETQYFGPGTRLLVL.

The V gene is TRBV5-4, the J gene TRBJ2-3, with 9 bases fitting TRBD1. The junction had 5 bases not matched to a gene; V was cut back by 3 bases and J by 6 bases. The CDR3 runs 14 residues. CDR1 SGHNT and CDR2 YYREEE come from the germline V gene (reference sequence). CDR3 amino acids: CASSSRTGADTQYF. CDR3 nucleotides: TGTGCCAGCAGCTCCCGGACAGGGGCGGATACGCAGTATTTT. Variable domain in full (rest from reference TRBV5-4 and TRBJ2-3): ETGVTQSPTHLIKTRGQQVTLRCSSQSGHNTVSWYQQALGQGPQFIFQYYREEENGRGNFPPRFSGLQFPNYSSELNVNALELDDSALYLCASSSRTGADTQYFGPGTRLTVL.

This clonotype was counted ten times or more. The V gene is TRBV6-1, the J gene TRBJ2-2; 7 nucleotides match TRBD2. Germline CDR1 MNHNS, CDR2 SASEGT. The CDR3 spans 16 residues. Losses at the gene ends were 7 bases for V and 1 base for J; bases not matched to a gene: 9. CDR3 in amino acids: CASTLHGRVNTGELFF. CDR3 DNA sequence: TGTGCCAGCACGTTACATGGGAGGGTGAACACCGGGGAGCTGTTTTTT.

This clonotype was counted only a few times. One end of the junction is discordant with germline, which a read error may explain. As DNA, the CDR3 is TGTGCCACCAGCGGAGACAGGGGGACGAACACCGGGGAGCTGTTTTTT. Translated, it gives CATSGDRGTNTGELFF. V and J are TRBV15 and TRBJ2-2; 9 bases are shared with TRBD1. Per the germline V gene, CDR1 is LNHNV and CDR2 is YYDKDF (reference sequence). The CDR3 spans 16 residues.

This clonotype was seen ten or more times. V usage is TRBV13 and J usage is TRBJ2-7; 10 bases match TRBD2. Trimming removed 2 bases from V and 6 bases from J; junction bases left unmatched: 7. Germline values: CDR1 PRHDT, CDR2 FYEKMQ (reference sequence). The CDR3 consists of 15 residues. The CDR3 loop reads CASSLFLAGEGEQYF. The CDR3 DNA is TGTGCCAGCAGCTTATTCCTAGCGGGAGAGGGCGAGCAGTACTTC.

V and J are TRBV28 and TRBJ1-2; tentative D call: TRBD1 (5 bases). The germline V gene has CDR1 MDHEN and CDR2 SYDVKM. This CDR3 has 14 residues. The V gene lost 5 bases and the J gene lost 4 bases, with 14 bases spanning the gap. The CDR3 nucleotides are TGTGCCAGCAGTCTCGCCTTGGGGCTCTATGGCTACACCTTC. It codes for CASSLALGLYGYTF.

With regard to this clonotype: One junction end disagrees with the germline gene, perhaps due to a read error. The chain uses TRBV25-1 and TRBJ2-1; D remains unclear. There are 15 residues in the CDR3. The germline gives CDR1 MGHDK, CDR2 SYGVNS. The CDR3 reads CTSSEIGLDVNEQFF. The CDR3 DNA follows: TGTACCAGCAGTGAAATTGGGCTAGATGTGAATGAGCAGTTCTTC.

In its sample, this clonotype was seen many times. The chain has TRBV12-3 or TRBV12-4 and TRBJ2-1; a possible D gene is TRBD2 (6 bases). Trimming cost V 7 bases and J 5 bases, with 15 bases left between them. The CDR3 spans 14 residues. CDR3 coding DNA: TGTGCCAGCACACCGGGAGTCGGCGACAATGAGCAGTTCTTC. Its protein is CASTPGVGDNEQFF.

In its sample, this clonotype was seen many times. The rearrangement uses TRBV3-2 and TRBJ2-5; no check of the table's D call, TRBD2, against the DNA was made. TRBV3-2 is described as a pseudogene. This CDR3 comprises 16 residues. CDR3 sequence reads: CASSQGTRLAQETQYF. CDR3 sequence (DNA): TGTGCCAGCAGCCAAGGGACCCGCCTAGCCCAAGAGACCCAGTACTTC.

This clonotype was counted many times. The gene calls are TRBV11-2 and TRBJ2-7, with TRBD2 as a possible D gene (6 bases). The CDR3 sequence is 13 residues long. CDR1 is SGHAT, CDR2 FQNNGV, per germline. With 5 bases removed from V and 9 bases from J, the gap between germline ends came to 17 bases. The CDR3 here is CASSQGSGVGQYF. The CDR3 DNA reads TGTGCCAGCAGCCAGGGTTCGGGGGTCGGGCAGTACTTC.